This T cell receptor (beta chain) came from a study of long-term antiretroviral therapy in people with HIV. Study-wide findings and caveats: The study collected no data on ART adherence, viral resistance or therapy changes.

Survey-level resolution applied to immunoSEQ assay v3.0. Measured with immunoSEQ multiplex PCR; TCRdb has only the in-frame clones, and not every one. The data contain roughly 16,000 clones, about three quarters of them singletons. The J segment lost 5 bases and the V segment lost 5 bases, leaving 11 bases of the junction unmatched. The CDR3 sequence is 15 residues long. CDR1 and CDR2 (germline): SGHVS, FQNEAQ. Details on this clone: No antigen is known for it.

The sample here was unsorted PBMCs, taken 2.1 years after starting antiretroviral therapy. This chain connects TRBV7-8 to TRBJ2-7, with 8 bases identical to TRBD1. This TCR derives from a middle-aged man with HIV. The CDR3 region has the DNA TGTGCCAGCAGCCCCAGGGGGCCCCCGGTGCACGAGCAGTACTTC. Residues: CASSPRGPPVHEQYF. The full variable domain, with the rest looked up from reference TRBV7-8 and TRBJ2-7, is GAGVSQSPRYKVAKRGQDVALRCDPISGHVSLFWYQQALGQGPEFLTYFQNEAQLDKSGLPSDRFFAERPEGSVSTLKIQRTQQEDSAVYLCASSPRGPPVHEQYFGPGTRLTVT.